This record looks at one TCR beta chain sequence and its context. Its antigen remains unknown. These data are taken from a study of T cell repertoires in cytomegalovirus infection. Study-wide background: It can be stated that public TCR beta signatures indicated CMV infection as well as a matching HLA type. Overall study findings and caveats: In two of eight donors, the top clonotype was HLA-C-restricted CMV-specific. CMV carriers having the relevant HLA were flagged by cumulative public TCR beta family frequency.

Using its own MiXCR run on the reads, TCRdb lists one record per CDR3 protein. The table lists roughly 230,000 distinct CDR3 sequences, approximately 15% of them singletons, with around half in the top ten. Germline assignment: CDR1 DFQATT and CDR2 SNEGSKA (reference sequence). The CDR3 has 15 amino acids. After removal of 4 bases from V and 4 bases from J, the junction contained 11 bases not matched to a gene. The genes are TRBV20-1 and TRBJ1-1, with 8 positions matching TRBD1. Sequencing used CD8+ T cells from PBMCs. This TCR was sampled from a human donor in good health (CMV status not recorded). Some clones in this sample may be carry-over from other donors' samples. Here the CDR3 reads CSAIRLDREVTEAFF. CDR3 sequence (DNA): TGCAGTGCTATTAGGTTGGACAGGGAGGTCACTGAAGCTTTCTTT.